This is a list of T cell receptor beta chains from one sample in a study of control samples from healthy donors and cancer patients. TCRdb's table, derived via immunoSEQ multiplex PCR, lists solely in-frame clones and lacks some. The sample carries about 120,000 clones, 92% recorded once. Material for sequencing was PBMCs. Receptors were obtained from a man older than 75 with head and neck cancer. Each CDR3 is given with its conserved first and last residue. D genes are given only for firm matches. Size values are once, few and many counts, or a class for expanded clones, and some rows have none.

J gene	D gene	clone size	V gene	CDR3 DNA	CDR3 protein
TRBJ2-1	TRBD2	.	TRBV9	TGTGCCAGCAGCCCTCTGTGGGGGAGGGCCGAGAATGAGCAGTTCTTC	CASSPLWGRAENEQFF
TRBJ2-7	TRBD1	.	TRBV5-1	TGCGCCAGCAGCTTGGCCAGGGGGCCTAACGAGCAGTACTTC	CASSLARGPNEQYF
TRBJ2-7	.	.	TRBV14	TGTGCCAGCAGCCAAGTGTTCAGGGGCGCGAGCTCCTACGAGCAGTACTTC	CASSQVFRGASSYEQYF
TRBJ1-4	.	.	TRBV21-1	TGTGCCAGCCCGGGACCGGAAAAACTGTTTTTT	CASPGPEKLFF
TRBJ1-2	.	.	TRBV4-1	TGCGCCAGCAGCCAAGATCTCGGGTTTGGCTATGGCTACACCTTC	CASSQDLGFGYGYTF
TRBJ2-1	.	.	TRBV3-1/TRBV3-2	TGTGCCAGCAGCCCGGGGGCTAGCGAGGGGTATGAGCAGTTCTTC	CASSPGASEGYEQFF
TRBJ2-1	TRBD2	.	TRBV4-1	TGCGCCAGTGGGGGGGTCTCCTACAATGAGCAGTTCTTC	CASGGVSYNEQFF
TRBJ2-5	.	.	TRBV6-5	TGTGCCAGCAGTACCACAGGGAGAGAGACCCAGTACTTC	CASSTTGRETQYF
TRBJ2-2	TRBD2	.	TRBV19	TGTGCCAGTAGTGTTACTAGCGGATCGAACACCGGGGAGCTGTTTTTT	CASSVTSGSNTGELFF
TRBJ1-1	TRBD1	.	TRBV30	TGTGCCTGGAGTGCCGACAGGGAAACTGAAGCTTTCTTT	CAWSADRETEAFF
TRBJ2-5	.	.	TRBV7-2	TGTGCCAGCAGCCCCGGTGATGGAAGGGCCCAGTACTTC	CASSPGDGRAQYF
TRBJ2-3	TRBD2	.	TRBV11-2	TGTGCCAGCAGCGAGGGACTAGAAGATACGCAGTATTTT	CASSEGLEDTQYF
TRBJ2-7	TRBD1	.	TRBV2	TGTGCCAGTTTAGCCATCGACAGGGGGAGCTCCTACGAGCAGTACTTC	CASLAIDRGSSYEQYF
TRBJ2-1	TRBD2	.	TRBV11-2	TGTGCCAGCAGCTTTAGCGGGAGTAGGGATGAGCAGTTCTTC	CASSFSGSRDEQFF
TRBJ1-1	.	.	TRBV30	TGTGCCTCCCTCCGGGACGGGAAATGGGTTGAAGCTTTCTTT	CASLRDGKWVEAFF
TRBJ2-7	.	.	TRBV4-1	TGCGCCAGCAGCCTAAGGAGAGGGATCTACGAGCAGTACTTC	CASSLRRGIYEQYF
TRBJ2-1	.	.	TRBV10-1	TGCGCCAGCAGTGAAAGTGGCGCGGGTGAGCAGTTCTTC	CASSESGAGEQFF
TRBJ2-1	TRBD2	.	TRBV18	TGTGCCAGCTCACAAGCGGGAGGGGACAATGAGCAGTTCTTC	CASSQAGGDNEQFF
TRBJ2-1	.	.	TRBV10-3	TGTGCCATCAGTGAGTCACACGGGGGAGACACCAATGAGCAGTTCTTC	CAISESHGGDTNEQFF
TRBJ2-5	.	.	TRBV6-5	TGTGCCAGCAGTTACTCGACCGCAGCGGGCCAGGAGACCCAGTACTTC	CASSYSTAAGQETQYF
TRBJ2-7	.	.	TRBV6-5	TGTGCCAGCACGGGGAGCCCCGGAACCAACTACGAGCAGTACTTC	CASTGSPGTNYEQYF
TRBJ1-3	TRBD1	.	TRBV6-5	TGTGCCAGCAGGAGGACAGGGACTCCTGGAAACACCATATATTTT	CASRRTGTPGNTIYF
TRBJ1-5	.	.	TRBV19	TGTGCCAGTAGTATCGGAGGGTCTCAGCCCCAGCATTTT	CASSIGGSQPQHF
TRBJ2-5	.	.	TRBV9	TGTGCCAGCAGCGCTTATTCCGGGACGGTGGAGACCCAGTACTTC	CASSAYSGTVETQYF
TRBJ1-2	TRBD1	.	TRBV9	TGTGCCAGCACCTTATGGGAGGGGGACAGGAACGCCCGCAACTATGGCTACACCTTC	CASTLWEGDRNARNYGYTF
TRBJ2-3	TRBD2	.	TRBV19	TGTGCCAGTAGTATCACTAGCGGGAGATTAGATACGCAGTATTTT	CASSITSGRLDTQYF
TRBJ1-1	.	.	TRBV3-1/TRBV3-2	TGTGCCAGCAGCAATCGGGGAGGAGGCACTGAAGCTTTCTTT	CASSNRGGGTEAFF
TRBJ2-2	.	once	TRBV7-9	TGTGCCCGAGGAGCGGGCCTAGGCACCGGGGAGCTGTTTTTT	CARGAGLGTGELFF
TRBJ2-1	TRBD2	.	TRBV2	TGTGCCAGCACCCGACTAGCGGGGGGGCGAAGCTCCTACAATGAGCAGTTCTTC	CASTRLAGGRSSYNEQFF
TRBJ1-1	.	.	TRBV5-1	TGCGCCAGCAGCTTGTCAAAGTTCGGGGGACAAACTGAAGCTTTCTTT	CASSLSKFGGQTEAFF
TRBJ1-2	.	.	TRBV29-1	TGCAGCGTTGACCCCCAGAGGGGCTACACCTTC	CSVDPQRGYTF
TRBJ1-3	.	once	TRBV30	TGTGCCTGGAGTGAAAAAGGAATCTCTGGAAACACCATATATTTT	CAWSEKGISGNTIYF
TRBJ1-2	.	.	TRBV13	TGTGCCAGCAGCCTTAATACAGGTTTTGAAGGCTACACCTTC	CASSLNTGFEGYTF
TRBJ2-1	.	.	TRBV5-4	TGTGCCAGCAGCTTGAAGGGGAGCGGGTACAATGAGCAGTTCTTC	CASSLKGSGYNEQFF
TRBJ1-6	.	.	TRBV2	TGTGCCAGCAGTGGTCCCGATAAGGGGTTTAATTCACCCCTCCACTTT	CASSGPDKGFNSPLHF
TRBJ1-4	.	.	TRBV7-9	TGTGCCAGCAGCTTAACGGGACGGACGAATGAAAAACTGTTTTTT	CASSLTGRTNEKLFF
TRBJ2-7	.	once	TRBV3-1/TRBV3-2	TGTGCCAGCAGCCCGGAGACTGTTTCCTACGAGCAGTACTTC	CASSPETVSYEQYF
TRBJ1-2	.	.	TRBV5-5	TGTGCCAGCAGCTTCTTTCCAGGGGAAAGGTATGGCTACACCTTC	CASSFFPGERYGYTF
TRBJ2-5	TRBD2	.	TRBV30	TGTGCCTGGAGGCGGGGGCTAGCGGGAGCAGGGGAGACCCAGTACTTC	CAWRRGLAGAGETQYF
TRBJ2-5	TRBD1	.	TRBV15	TGTGCCACCAGCACGACAGGGCGAGAGACCCAGTACTTC	CATSTTGRETQYF
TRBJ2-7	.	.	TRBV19	TGTGCCAGTAGTATAGATCTAGAGCTCCAGATCGACGAGCAGTACTTC	CASSIDLELQIDEQYF
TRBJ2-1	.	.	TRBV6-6	TGTGCCAGCAGTAAGTCCGGGACTCCCTATGAGCAGTTCTTC	CASSKSGTPYEQFF
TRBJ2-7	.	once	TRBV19	TGTGCCAGTAGCCTAAGGGGTGCCTACGAGCAGTACTTC	CASSLRGAYEQYF
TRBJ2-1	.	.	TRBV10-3	TGTGCCATCAGTGAGTCGGTGTCGAGCTCCTACAATGAGCAGTTCTTC	CAISESVSSSYNEQFF
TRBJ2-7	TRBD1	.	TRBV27	TGTGCCAGCAGTCCCCGGGACAGGGCTTTATACGAGCAGTACTTC	CASSPRDRALYEQYF
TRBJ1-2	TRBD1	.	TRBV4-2	TGTGCCAGCAGCCAAGGACACGGGACAGGGGTAGATTTTTGCTTC	CASSQGHGTGVDFCF
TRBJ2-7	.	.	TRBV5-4	TGTGCCAGCAGCTTCGGAGGGCTCGAGCAGTACTTC	CASSFGGLEQYF
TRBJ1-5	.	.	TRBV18	TGTGCCAGCTCACCAACCCTTCGGGGGCCCAATAGCAATCAGCCCCAGCATTTT	CASSPTLRGPNSNQPQHF